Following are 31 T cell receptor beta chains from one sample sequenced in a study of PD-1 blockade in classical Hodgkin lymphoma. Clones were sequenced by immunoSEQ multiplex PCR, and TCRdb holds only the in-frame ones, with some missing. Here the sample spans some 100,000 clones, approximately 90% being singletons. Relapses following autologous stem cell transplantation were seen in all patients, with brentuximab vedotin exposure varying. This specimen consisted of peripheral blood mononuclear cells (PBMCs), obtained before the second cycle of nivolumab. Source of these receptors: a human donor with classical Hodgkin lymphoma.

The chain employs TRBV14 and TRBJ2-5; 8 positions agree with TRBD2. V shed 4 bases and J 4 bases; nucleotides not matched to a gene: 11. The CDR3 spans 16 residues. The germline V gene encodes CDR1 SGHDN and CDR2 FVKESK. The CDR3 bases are TGTGCCAGCAGCCTGACCGCCGGGACTAGAGGAGAGACCCAGTACTTC. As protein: CASSLTAGTRGETQYF.

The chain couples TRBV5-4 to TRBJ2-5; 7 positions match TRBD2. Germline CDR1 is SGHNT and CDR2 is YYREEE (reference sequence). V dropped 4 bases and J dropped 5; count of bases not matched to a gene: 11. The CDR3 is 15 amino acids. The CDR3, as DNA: TGTGCCAGCAGCCGCCCCCTCGCGGGGGTTGAGACCCAGTACTTC. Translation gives CASSRPLAGVETQYF. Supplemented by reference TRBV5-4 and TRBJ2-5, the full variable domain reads ETGVTQSPTHLIKTRGQQVTLRCSSQSGHNTVSWYQQALGQGPQFIFQYYREEENGRGNFPPRFSGLQFPNYSSELNVNALELDDSALYLCASSRPLAGVETQYFGPGTRLLVL.

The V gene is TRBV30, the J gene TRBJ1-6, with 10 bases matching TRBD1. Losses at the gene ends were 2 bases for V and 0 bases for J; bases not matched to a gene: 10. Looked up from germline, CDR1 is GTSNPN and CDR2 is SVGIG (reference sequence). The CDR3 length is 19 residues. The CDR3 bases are TGTGCCTGGAGTAAATACGGGACAGGGGACTTCTCCTATAATTCACCCCTCCACTTT. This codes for CAWSKYGTGDFSYNSPLHF.

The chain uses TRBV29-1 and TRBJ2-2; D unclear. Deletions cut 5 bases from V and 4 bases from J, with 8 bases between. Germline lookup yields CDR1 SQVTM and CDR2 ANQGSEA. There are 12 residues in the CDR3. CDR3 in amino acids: CSVSAATGELFF. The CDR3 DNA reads TGCAGCGTTTCGGCGGCCACCGGGGAGCTGTTTTTT.

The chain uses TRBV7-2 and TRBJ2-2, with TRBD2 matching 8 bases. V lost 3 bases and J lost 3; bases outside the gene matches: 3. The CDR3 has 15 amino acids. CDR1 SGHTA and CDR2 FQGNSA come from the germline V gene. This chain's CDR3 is CASSLWRGDTGELFF. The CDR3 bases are TGTGCCAGCAGCTTGTGGCGGGGGGACACCGGGGAGCTGTTTTTT.

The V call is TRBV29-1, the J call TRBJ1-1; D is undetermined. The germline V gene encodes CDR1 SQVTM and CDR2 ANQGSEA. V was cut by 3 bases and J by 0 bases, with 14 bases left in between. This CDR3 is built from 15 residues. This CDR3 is CSVDTEAFMNTEAFF. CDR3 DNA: TGCAGCGTTGATACTGAAGCTTTCATGAACACTGAAGCTTTCTTT.

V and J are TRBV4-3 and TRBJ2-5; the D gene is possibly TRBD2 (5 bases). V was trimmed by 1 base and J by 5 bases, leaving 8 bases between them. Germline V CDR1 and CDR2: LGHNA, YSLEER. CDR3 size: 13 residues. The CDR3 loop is CASSQARGETQYF. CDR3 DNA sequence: TGCGCCAGCAGCCAAGCCCGGGGTGAGACCCAGTACTTC.

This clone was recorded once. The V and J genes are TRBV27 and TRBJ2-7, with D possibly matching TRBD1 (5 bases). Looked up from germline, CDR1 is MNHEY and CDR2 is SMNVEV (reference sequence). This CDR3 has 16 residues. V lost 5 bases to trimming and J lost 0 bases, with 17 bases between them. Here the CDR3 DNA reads TGTGCCAGCAGTCTGTCGATTGGACATTTCTCCTACGAGCAGTACTTC. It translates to CASSLSIGHFSYEQYF.

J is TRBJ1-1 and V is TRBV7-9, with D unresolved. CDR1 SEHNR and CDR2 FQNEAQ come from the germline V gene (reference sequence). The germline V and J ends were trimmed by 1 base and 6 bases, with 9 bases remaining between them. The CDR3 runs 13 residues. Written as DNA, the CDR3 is TGTGCCAGCAGCTTAGAAGCCGCCCCTGAAGCTTTCTTT. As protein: CASSLEAAPEAFF.

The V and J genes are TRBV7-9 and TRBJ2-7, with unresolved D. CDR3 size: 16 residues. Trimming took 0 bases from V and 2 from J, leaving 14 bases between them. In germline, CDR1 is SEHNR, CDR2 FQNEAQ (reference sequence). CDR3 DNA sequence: TGTGCCAGCAGCTTAGCGGAAACTATAAAAACCTACGAGCAGTACTTC. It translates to CASSLAETIKTYEQYF.

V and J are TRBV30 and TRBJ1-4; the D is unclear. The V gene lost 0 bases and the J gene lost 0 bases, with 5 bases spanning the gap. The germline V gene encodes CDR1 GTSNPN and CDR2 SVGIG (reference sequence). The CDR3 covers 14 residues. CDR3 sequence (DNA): TGTGCCTGGAGTGTGGGTGCAACTAATGAAAAACTGTTTTTT. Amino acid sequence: CAWSVGATNEKLFF.

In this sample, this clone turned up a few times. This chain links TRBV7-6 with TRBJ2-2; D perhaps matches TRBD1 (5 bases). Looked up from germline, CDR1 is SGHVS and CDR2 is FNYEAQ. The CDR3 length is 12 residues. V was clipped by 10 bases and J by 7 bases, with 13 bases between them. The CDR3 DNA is TGTGCCATCAGGCTTAGGGGCGGGGAGCTGTTTTTT. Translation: CAIRLRGGELFF. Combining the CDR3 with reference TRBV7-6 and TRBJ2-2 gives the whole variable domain GAGVSQSPRYKVTKRGQDVALRCDPISGHVSLYWYRQALGQGPEFLTYFNYEAQQDKSGLPNDRFSAERPEGSISTLTIQRTEQRDSAMYRCAIRLRGGELFFGEGSRLTVL.

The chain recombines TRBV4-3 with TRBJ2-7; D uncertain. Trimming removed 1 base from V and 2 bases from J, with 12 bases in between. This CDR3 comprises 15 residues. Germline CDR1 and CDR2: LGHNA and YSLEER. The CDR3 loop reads CASSQGATRPYEQYF. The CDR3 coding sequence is TGCGCCAGCAGCCAAGGAGCTACAAGACCCTACGAGCAGTACTTC.

This CDR3 reads CAWSVRGAGTGELFF. CDR3 DNA sequence: TGTGCCTGGAGTGTACGGGGTGCGGGCACCGGGGAGCTGTTTTTT. This chain connects TRBV30 to TRBJ2-2; weak D call: TRBD2 (5 bases). The CDR3 totals 15 residues. V was shortened by 0 bases and J by 4 bases, with 12 bases between the two germline ends. CDR1 GTSNPN and CDR2 SVGIG come from the germline V gene (reference sequence).

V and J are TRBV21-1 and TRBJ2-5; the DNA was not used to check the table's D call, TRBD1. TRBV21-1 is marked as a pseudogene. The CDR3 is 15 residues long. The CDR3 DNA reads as TGTGCCAGCAGCAAAAGGGGACAGCGACAAGAGACCCAGTACTTC. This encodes CASSKRGQRQETQYF.

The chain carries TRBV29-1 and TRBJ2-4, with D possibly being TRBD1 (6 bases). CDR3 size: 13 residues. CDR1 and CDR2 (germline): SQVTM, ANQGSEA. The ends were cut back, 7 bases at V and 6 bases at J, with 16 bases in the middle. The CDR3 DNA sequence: TGCAGCGGGGCAACCGGGACAACAAACATTCAGTACTTC. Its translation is CSGATGTTNIQYF.

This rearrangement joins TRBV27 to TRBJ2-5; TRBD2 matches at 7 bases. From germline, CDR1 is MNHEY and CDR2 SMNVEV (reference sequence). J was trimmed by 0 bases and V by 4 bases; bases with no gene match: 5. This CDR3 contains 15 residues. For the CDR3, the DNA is TGTGCCAGCAGTTCCCTAGCGGATTACCAAGAGACCCAGTACTTC. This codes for CASSSLADYQETQYF.

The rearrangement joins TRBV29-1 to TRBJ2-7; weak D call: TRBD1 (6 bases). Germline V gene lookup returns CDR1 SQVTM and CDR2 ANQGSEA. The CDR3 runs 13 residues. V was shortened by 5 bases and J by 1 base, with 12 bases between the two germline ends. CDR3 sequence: CSVNPGHSYEQYF. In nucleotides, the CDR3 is TGCAGCGTTAACCCGGGACATTCCTACGAGCAGTACTTC.

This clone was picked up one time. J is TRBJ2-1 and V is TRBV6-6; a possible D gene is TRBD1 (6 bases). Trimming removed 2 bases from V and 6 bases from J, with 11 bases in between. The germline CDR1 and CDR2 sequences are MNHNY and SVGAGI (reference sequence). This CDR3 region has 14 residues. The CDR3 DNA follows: TGTGCCAGCAGTTACCCCGGACAGTCCAATGAGCAGTTCTTC. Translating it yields CASSYPGQSNEQFF.

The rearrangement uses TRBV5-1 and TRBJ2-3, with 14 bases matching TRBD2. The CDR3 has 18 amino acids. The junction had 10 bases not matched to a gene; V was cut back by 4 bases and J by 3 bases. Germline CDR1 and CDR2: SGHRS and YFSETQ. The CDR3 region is CASSPGLAGGPGTDTQYF. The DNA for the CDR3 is TGCGCCAGCAGCCCCGGACTAGCGGGGGGCCCAGGGACAGATACGCAGTATTTT. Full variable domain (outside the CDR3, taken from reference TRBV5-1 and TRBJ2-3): KAGVTQTPRYLIKTRGQQVTLSCSPISGHRSVSWYQQTPGQGLQFLFEYFSETQRNKGNFPGRFSGRQFSNSRSEMNVSTLELGDSALYLCASSPGLAGGPGTDTQYFGPGTRLTVL.

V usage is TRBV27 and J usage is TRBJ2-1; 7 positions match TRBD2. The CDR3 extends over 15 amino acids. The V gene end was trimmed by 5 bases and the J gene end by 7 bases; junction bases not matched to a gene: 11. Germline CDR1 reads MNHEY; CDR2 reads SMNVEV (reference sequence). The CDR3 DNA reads TGTGCCAGCAGTGGACTAGTGACCACGGAAAATGAGCAGTTCTTC. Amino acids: CASSGLVTTENEQFF.

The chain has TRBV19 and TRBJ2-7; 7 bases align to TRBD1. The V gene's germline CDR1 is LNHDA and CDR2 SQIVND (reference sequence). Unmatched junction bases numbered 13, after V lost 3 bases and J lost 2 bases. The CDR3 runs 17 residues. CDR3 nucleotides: TGTGCCAGTAGTATGAGGCAGACAGGGAAAGGAGCCTACGAGCAGTACTTC. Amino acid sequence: CASSMRQTGKGAYEQYF.

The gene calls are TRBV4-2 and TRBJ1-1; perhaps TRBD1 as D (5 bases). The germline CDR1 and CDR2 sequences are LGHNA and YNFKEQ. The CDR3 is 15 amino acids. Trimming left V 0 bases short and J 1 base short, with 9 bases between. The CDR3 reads CASSQEGTQNTEAFF. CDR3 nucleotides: TGTGCCAGCAGCCAAGAGGGGACCCAGAACACTGAAGCTTTCTTT.

CDR3 DNA: TGTGCCAGCAGCAAAGCCCCGGACAGGGCCAATGAGCAGTTCTTC. The encoded protein is CASSKAPDRANEQFF. This chain uses TRBV21-1 with TRBJ2-1; the listed D gene, TRBD1, was not tested against the DNA. TRBV21-1 is reported as a pseudogene. The CDR3 totals 15 residues.

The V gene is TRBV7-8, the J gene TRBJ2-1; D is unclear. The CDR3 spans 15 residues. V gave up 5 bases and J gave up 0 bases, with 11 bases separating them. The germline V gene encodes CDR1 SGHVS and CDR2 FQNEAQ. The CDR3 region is CASSPRRSSYNEQFF. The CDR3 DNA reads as TGTGCCAGCAGCCCCCGGCGGAGCTCCTACAATGAGCAGTTCTTC.

This CDR3 reads CASSWDLPGANVLTF. The CDR3 DNA follows: TGTGCCAGCAGCTGGGACCTACCTGGGGCCAACGTCCTGACTTTC. The V call is TRBV5-6, the J call TRBJ2-6; D assignment may be TRBD1 or TRBD2 (5 bases each). Trimming stripped 3 bases from V and 2 bases from J, with 9 bases between. The germline gives CDR1 SGHDT, CDR2 YYEEEE. The CDR3 spans 15 residues.

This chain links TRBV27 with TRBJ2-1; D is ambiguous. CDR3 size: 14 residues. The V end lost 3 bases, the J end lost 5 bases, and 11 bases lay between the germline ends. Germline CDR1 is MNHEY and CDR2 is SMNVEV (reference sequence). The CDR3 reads CASSLRTVDNEQFF. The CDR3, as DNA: TGTGCCAGCAGTTTGCGGACGGTCGACAATGAGCAGTTCTTC.

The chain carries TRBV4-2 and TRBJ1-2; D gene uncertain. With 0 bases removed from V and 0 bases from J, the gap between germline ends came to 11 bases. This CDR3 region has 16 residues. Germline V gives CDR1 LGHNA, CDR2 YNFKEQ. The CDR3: CASSQEVAGANYGYTF. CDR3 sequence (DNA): TGTGCCAGCAGCCAAGAAGTGGCCGGAGCTAACTATGGCTACACCTTC.

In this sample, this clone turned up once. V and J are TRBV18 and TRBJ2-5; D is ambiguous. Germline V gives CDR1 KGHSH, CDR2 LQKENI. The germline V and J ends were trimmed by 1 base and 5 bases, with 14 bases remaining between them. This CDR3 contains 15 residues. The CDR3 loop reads CASSPLGRDGETQYF. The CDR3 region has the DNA TGTGCCAGCTCACCACTTGGTAGGGATGGGGAGACCCAGTACTTC.

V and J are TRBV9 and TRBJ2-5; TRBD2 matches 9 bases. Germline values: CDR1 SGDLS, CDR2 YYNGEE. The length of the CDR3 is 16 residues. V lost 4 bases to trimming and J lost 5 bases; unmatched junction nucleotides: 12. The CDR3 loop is CASSPKPGLAQETQYF. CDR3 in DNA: TGTGCCAGCAGCCCCAAGCCGGGACTAGCCCAGGAGACCCAGTACTTC.

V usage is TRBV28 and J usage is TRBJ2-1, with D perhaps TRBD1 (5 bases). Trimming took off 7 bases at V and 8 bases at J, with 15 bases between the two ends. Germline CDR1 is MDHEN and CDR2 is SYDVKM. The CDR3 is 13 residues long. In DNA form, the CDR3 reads TGTGCCAGCACCCCCAGGTGGGGCCATGAGCAGTTCTTC. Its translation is CASTPRWGHEQFF.